Following are 26 T cell receptor beta chains from one sample sequenced in a study of blood T cell repertoires in COVID-19. Using immunoSEQ multiplex PCR, the repertoire was profiled, and TCRdb retains in-frame clones only, with some absent. Of over 200,000 clones listed, around 86% were seen once; the top ten hold 8.9%. Source material: PBMCs or T cells enriched from blood (not recorded which). These receptors came from a woman in her forties or fifties with acute COVID-19.

This clone occurred once. The V call is TRBV7-2, the J call TRBJ2-7; 8 bases map to TRBD2. Germline V gene data show CDR1 as SGHTA and CDR2 as FQGNSA. V trimming: 6 bases; J trimming: 4 bases; junction bases outside the gene matches: 8. This CDR3 has 14 residues. The CDR3 DNA reads TGTGCCAGCAGAAAGAGCGGGAGTATATACGAGCAGTACTTC. Protein: CASRKSGSIYEQYF.

The chain joins TRBV5-4 to TRBJ2-7; TRBD1 aligns across 10 bases. Germline V CDR1 and CDR2: SGHNT, YYREEE (reference sequence). Trimming cost V 6 bases and J 2 bases; bases outside gene matches: 8. This CDR3 contains 15 residues. The CDR3 nucleotides read TGTGCCAGCACCCCAACCGGGACAGGGGCCTACGAGCAGTACTTC. Its protein product is CASTPTGTGAYEQYF.

This sequence joins TRBV28 and TRBJ2-7, with D tentatively TRBD2 (6 bases). Germline V CDR1 and CDR2: MDHEN, SYDVKM. Between the trimmed V and J ends, which lost 1 base and 3 bases, there was a span of 10 bases. CDR3 length: 14 residues. The CDR3 sequence: CASSLSEGNYEQYF. CDR3 nucleotide sequence: TGTGCCAGCAGTTTATCGGAGGGGAACTACGAGCAGTACTTC.

In DNA, the CDR3 is TGTGCCAGCAGCTTATGGGGAGGGGACACTGAAGCTTTCTTT. Translation gives CASSLWGGDTEAFF. The V gene is TRBV7-2, the J gene TRBJ1-1, with D perhaps TRBD1 (5 bases). V lost 2 bases and J lost 3, with 10 bases in between. This CDR3 contains 14 residues. CDR1 SGHTA and CDR2 FQGNSA come from the germline V gene.

This clone appeared once. The chain carries TRBV5-6 and TRBJ1-5; no definite D call. CDR1 is SGHDT, CDR2 YYEEEE, per germline. The ends were cut back, 1 base at V and 4 bases at J, with 12 bases in the middle. CDR3 length: 15 residues. CDR3 DNA: TGTGCCAGCAGCTTGTCGAGGATCCCTAATCAGCCCCAGCATTTT. Amino acid sequence: CASSLSRIPNQPQHF.

The rearrangement joins TRBV7-9 to TRBJ2-5; 9 positions agree with TRBD2. This CDR3 spans 15 amino acids. Germline V gene data show CDR1 as SEHNR and CDR2 as FQNEAQ (reference sequence). Unmatched junction bases numbered 6, after V lost 4 bases and J lost 3 bases. The DNA of the CDR3 is TGTGCCAGCAGCTCCCGACTAGCGGAAAAAGAGACCCAGTACTTC. Translation: CASSSRLAEKETQYF.

V and J are TRBV3-1 (or the pseudogene TRBV3-2) and TRBJ1-2; D unclear. CDR3 length equals 14 residues. CDR1 and CDR2 (germline): LGHDT, YNNKEL (reference sequence). Between the trimmed V and J ends, which lost 4 bases and 2 bases, there was a span of 11 bases. CDR3 protein: CASSPLEGNYGYTF. The CDR3 DNA follows: TGTGCCAGCAGCCCCCTCGAGGGAAACTATGGCTACACCTTC.

In this sample, this clone turned up many times. The chain recombines TRBV27 with TRBJ2-7; 15 bases align to TRBD2. The CDR3 extends over 17 amino acids. Germline V gives CDR1 MNHEY, CDR2 SMNVEV (reference sequence). V gave up 6 bases and J gave up 4 bases; unmatched junction bases: 10. The CDR3 is CASRLKAGTSGRYEQYF. The CDR3 nucleotides read TGTGCCAGCAGACTTAAGGCGGGGACTAGCGGGAGGTACGAGCAGTACTTC.

The V and J genes are TRBV18 and TRBJ1-2; 9 bases are a match to TRBD1. The CDR3 runs to 15 residues. Germline loops: CDR1 KGHSH, CDR2 LQKENI. The V segment lost 3 bases and the J segment 2 bases; nucleotides outside the gene matches: 4. CDR3 bases: TGTGCCAGCTCACCGACCGGGACAGGGAACTATGGCTACACCTTC. This sequence encodes CASSPTGTGNYGYTF.

The rearrangement links TRBV6-2 or TRBV6-3 to TRBJ1-2; D ambiguous. The V gene lost 0 bases and the J gene lost 4 bases, with 9 bases spanning the gap. CDR3 length: 14 residues. The germline gives CDR1 MNHEY, CDR2 SVGEGT. The CDR3, as DNA: TGTGCCAGCAGTTACTCTCCTTCCCCCTATGGCTACACCTTC. Protein product: CASSYSPSPYGYTF.

The chain has TRBV18 and TRBJ2-7, with 12 positions matching TRBD1. CDR3 length: 16 amino acids. Trimming cost V 5 bases and J 6 bases; bases outside gene matches: 11. CDR1 is KGHSH and CDR2 is LQKENI in the germline V gene. The CDR3 protein is CASSRQSGQGALEQYF. In nucleotides, the CDR3 is TGTGCCAGCTCAAGACAGTCGGGACAGGGGGCCCTCGAGCAGTACTTC.

This sequence joins TRBV4-1 and TRBJ2-7; 7 nucleotides match TRBD2. Germline loops: CDR1 MGHRA, CDR2 YSYEKL. V lost 1 base, J lost 4 bases, and 7 bases stayed unmatched. There are 15 residues in the CDR3. CDR3 nucleotide sequence: TGCGCCAGCAGCCAAGGCGGGAGCGGGGAATACGAGCAGTACTTC. It codes for CASSQGGSGEYEQYF.

In regard to this clone: At one of its ends the junction is not consistent with the germline gene, which may arise from a read error. The chain is built from TRBV6-6 and TRBJ1-5; D not certain. Germline-derived CDR1 and CDR2 are MNHNY and SVGAGI (reference sequence). The CDR3 extends over 13 amino acids. The CDR3 reads CASSGTSHQPQHF. The CDR3 nucleotides read TGTGCCAGCAGTGGAACTAGCCATCAGCCCCAGCATTTT.

This clone was detected only a few times. The chain is built from TRBV11-2 and TRBJ2-2; 9 bases line up with TRBD1. Germline CDR1 is SGHAT and CDR2 is FQNNGV. This CDR3 is 15 amino acids long. The J segment lost 1 base and the V segment lost 5 bases, leaving 2 bases of the junction unmatched. This chain's CDR3 is CASSAGQGNTGELFF. CDR3 coding DNA: TGTGCCAGCAGCGCGGGACAGGGGAACACCGGGGAGCTGTTTTTT.

The sample holds a few counts of this clone. The CDR3 is CASSDWGVNQPQHF. For the CDR3, the DNA is TGTGCCAGCAGTGATTGGGGGGTCAATCAGCCCCAGCATTTT. The V gene is TRBV6-1, the J gene TRBJ1-5; perhaps TRBD1 as D (5 bases). The CDR3 has 14 amino acids. V was clipped by 3 bases and J by 3 bases, with 9 bases between them. In germline, CDR1 is MNHNS, CDR2 SASEGT.

The V and J genes are TRBV5-1 and TRBJ2-1; 9 nucleotides align to TRBD2. The CDR3 runs 18 residues. CDR1 is SGHRS and CDR2 is YFSETQ in the germline V gene. Germline trimming cut 7 bases from V and 4 bases from J; bases unmatched to any gene: 18. CDR3: CASSGGGLAGVSYNEQFF. DNA for the CDR3: TGCGCCAGCTCGGGGGGAGGATTAGCGGGAGTTTCTTACAATGAGCAGTTCTTC.

This chain connects TRBV28 to TRBJ1-1; tentative D call: TRBD1 (6 bases). The CDR3 totals 13 residues. The germline CDR1 and CDR2 sequences are MDHEN and SYDVKM. Trimming left V 5 bases short and J 4 bases short, with 11 bases between. This chain's CDR3 is CASSTDRFTEAFF. The DNA for the CDR3 is TGTGCCAGCAGTACGGACAGATTCACTGAAGCTTTCTTT. Variable domain in full (rest from reference TRBV28 and TRBJ1-1): DVKVTQSSRYLVKRTGEKVFLECVQDMDHENMFWYRQDPGLGLRLIYFSYDVKMKEKGDIPEGYSVSREKKERFSLILESASTNQTSMYLCASSTDRFTEAFFGQGTRLTVV.

This clone was counted ten times or more. The V and J genes are TRBV5-1 and TRBJ2-1, with D perhaps matching TRBD2 (6 bases). Between the trimmed V and J ends, which lost 9 bases and 5 bases, there was a span of 15 bases. Germline V gene data show CDR1 as SGHRS and CDR2 as YFSETQ. CDR3 length: 13 amino acids. The CDR3 protein is CATKGTGDNEQFF. Written as DNA, the CDR3 is TGCGCCACCAAGGGGACGGGAGACAATGAGCAGTTCTTC. Looking up the rest from reference TRBV5-1 and TRBJ2-1 gives the full variable domain: KAGVTQTPRYLIKTRGQQVTLSCSPISGHRSVSWYQQTPGQGLQFLFEYFSETQRNKGNFPGRFSGRQFSNSRSEMNVSTLELGDSALYLCATKGTGDNEQFFGPGTRLTVL.

This chain uses TRBV24-1 with TRBJ2-1; 11 bases fit TRBD2. Germline V gene data show CDR1 as KGHDR and CDR2 as SFDVKD. The CDR3 is made up of 14 amino acids. Unmatched junction bases numbered 1, after V lost 7 bases and J lost 3 bases. In DNA, the CDR3 is TGTGCCACCAGCGGGACTAGCGGCTACAATGAGCAGTTCTTC. The encoded protein is CATSGTSGYNEQFF.

CDR3 loop: CASSSLPGQGSYEQYF. CDR3 DNA: TGTGCCAGCAGCTCTCTTCCGGGACAGGGGTCCTACGAGCAGTACTTC. The V gene is TRBV5-5, the J gene TRBJ2-7, with 10 bases matching TRBD1. The germline CDR1 and CDR2 sequences are SGHKS and YYEKEE (reference sequence). The CDR3 runs to 16 residues. V was clipped by 3 bases and J by 1 base; unmatched bases: 7.

The rearrangement joins TRBV28 to TRBJ1-5, with D unclear. CDR3 size: 13 residues. CDR1 is MDHEN and CDR2 is SYDVKM in the germline V gene. Trimming removed 5 bases from V and 7 bases from J, with 12 bases in between. The CDR3 DNA reads as TGTGCCAGCAGTCCGATCACAGAACAGCCCCAGCATTTT. Its translation: CASSPITEQPQHF. The full variable domain, completed using reference TRBV28 and TRBJ1-5, is DVKVTQSSRYLVKRTGEKVFLECVQDMDHENMFWYRQDPGLGLRLIYFSYDVKMKEKGDIPEGYSVSREKKERFSLILESASTNQTSMYLCASSPITEQPQHFGDGTRLSIL.

This clone was seen only a few times. The gene calls are TRBV28 and TRBJ2-5; 7 nucleotides match TRBD2. Germline loops: CDR1 MDHEN, CDR2 SYDVKM. This CDR3 has 17 amino acids. V shed 1 base, J shed 1 base, and the junction held 9 bases outside the gene matches. CDR3 loop: CASSLLASGTAQETQYF. Written as DNA, the CDR3 is TGTGCCAGCAGTTTATTGGCAAGCGGGACGGCCCAAGAGACCCAGTACTTC.

The chain couples TRBV28 to TRBJ2-7, with 9 bases fitting TRBD1. V shed 7 bases, J shed 2 bases, and the junction held 6 bases outside the gene matches. The CDR3 covers 14 residues. Looked up from germline, CDR1 is MDHEN and CDR2 is SYDVKM. CDR3 sequence: CASNLGQGTYEQYF. CDR3 DNA: TGTGCCAGCAACCTGGGACAGGGCACCTACGAGCAGTACTTC.

This chain links TRBV28 with TRBJ1-5; 9 nucleotides match TRBD1. V shed 2 bases, J shed 6 bases, and the junction held 5 bases outside the gene matches. Germline CDR1 reads MDHEN; CDR2 reads SYDVKM. The CDR3 is 15 residues long. The CDR3 protein is CASSLAGQGTQPQHF. DNA of the CDR3: TGTGCCAGCAGTTTAGCGGGACAGGGCACTCAGCCCCAGCATTTT.

The rearrangement uses TRBV7-2 and TRBJ2-3, with a weak D call TRBD2 (5 bases). Trimming removed 5 bases from V and 6 bases from J, with 12 bases in between. The CDR3 totals 13 residues. The germline CDR1 and CDR2 sequences are SGHTA and FQGNSA. This chain's CDR3 is CASSRGGSDTQYF. CDR3 nucleotides: TGTGCCAGCAGCCGCGGAGGCTCCGATACGCAGTATTTT.

The J gene is TRBJ1-2, the V gene TRBV4-1; tentative D call: TRBD1 (6 bases). V was shortened by 0 bases and J by 4 bases, with 21 bases between the two germline ends. The germline V gene encodes CDR1 MGHRA and CDR2 YSYEKL. The CDR3 contains 18 residues. CDR3 loop: CASSQDGLGNRETYGYTF. CDR3 DNA sequence: TGCGCCAGCAGCCAAGATGGTTTGGGAAACAGGGAGACCTATGGCTACACCTTC.